The following is a T cell receptor (beta chain) sequence with its context. As yet, its antigen is unknown. These data belong to a study of shared clonotypes between healthy human individuals. Turning to the study itself: CD4 naive cells filled three plates per donor, CD4 memory three, CD8 naive two and CD8 memory one. General study findings and limits: Naive subsets generally exceeded memory subsets in estimated richness.

The CDR3 sequence is 18 residues long. Per the germline V gene, CDR1 is KGHSH and CDR2 is LQKENI. Trimming shortened V by 3 bases and J by 0 bases, and 15 bases separated the two germline ends. How the authors handled the data: From ImmunoSEQ came sequences covering only the junction and carrying no quality scores, so filtering differed. TCRdb's copy holds only in-frame clones and misses some; the assay was immunoSEQ multiplex PCR. D and trimming come from the DNA, and the V and J calls and clone size come from that table. The sample yields 500,000 to 550,000 clones, 90% to 97% seen once. Donors included only healthy HIV-negative adults lacking recent acute infections or vaccinations.

Input material: naive CD4+ T cells sorted from blood. Stated subset: CD45RA+ positively selected. This sequence originates from a woman aged 25 to 39 in good health. This rearrangement joins TRBV18 to TRBJ2-6, with D possibly being TRBD2 (5 bases). In DNA, the CDR3 is TGTGCCAGCTCACCCTCCGGGGTTCATTCCTCTGGGGCCAACGTCCTGACTTTC. As protein: CASSPSGVHSSGANVLTF.